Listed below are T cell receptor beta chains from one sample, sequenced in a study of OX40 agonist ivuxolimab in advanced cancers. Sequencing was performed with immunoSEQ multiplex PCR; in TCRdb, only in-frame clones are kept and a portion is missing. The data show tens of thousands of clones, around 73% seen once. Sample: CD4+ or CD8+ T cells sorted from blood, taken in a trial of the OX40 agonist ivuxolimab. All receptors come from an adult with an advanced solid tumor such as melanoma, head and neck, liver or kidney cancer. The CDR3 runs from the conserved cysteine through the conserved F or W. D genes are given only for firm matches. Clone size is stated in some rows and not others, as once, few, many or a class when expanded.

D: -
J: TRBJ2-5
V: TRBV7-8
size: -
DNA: TGTGCCAGCAGCTTAGCGTACGGGGGGCCCTCCGAGACCCAGTACTTC
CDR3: CASSLAYGGPSETQYF

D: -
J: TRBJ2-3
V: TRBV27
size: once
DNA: TGTGCCAGCAGTTCAATAGTTTTGTTTAGCACAGATACGCAGTATTTT
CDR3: CASSSIVLFSTDTQYF

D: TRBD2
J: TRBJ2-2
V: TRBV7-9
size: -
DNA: TGTGCCAGCAGCTTATTCCGGGGGGTGAACACCGGGGAGCTGTTTTTT
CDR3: CASSLFRGVNTGELFF

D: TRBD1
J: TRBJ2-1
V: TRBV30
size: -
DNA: TGTGCCTGGACAAGGACAGGGGGCTGGGATGAGCAGTTCTTC
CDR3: CAWTRTGGWDEQFF

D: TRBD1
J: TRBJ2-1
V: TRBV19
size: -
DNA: TGTGCCAGTAGTGTACAGGGGGCGGCCTACAATGAGCAGTTCTTC
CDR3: CASSVQGAAYNEQFF

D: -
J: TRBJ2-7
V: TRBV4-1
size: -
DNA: TGCGCCAGCAGCCAGACGAGGGGTACCTACGAGCAGTACTTC
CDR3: CASSQTRGTYEQYF

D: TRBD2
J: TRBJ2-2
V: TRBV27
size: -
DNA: TGTGCCAGCAGTTTGCTAGCGGGAGGGGGGAACACCGGGGAGCTGTTTTTT
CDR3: CASSLLAGGGNTGELFF

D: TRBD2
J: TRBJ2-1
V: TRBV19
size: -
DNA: TGTGCCAGTAGCAGGGGGACTAGCGGAGTGAATGAGCAGTTCTTC
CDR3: CASSRGTSGVNEQFF

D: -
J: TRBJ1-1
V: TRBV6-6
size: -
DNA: TGTGCCAGCAGTTACACACAATGGATGGCTGAAGCTTTCTTT
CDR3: CASSYTQWMAEAFF

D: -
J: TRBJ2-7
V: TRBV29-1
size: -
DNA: TGCAGCGTTGAAGAGGGGGCGTCCTACGAGCAGTACTTC
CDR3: CSVEEGASYEQYF

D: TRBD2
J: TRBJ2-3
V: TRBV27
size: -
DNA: TGTGCCAGCGGGTGGCTAGCGGGAGGGAGCACAGATACGCAGTATTTT
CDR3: CASGWLAGGSTDTQYF

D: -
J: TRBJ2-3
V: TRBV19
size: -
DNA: TGTGCCAGTAGTAGTCGTATTAGCACAGATACGCAGTATTTT
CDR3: CASSSRISTDTQYF

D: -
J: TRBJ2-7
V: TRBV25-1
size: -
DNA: TGTGCCAGCAGTGGACCGCCCCACGAGCAGTACTTC
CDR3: CASSGPPHEQYF

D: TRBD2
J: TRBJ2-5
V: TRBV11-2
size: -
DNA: TGTGCCAGCAGCTTAGCGGGGGGGGAAGAGACCCAGTACTTC
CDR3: CASSLAGGEETQYF

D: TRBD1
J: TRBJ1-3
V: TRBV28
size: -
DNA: TGTGCCAGCAGTTTAGGTCGGGCCGGGACAGGGCTCTCTGGAAACACCATATATTTT
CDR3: CASSLGRAGTGLSGNTIYF

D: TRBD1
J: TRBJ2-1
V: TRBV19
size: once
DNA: TGTGCCAGTAGTTCCGACCAGGGGGTTGTCGCCTACAATGAGCAGTTCTTC
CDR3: CASSSDQGVVAYNEQFF

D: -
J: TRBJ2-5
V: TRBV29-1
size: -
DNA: TGCAGCGTTGAAGAGAACAACTTGGGAGCCGAGTACTTC
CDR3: CSVEENNLGAEYF

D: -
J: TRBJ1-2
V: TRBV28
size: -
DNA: TGTGCCAGCAGCCCCCCAGGGGACGGGGCTAACTATGGCTACACCTTC
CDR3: CASSPPGDGANYGYTF

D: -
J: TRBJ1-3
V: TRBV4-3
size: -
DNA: TGCGCCAGCAGCCAAGATAGCGGGGGAGCTGGAAACACCATATATTTT
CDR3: CASSQDSGGAGNTIYF

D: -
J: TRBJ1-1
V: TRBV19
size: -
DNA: TGTGCCTTTGACAACGTGGTGACAACTGAAGCTTTCTTT
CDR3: CAFDNVVTTEAFF

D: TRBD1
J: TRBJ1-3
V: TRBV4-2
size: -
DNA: TGTGCCAGCAGCCAAGCCTTCACAGGGGCTGGAAACACCATATATTTT
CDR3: CASSQAFTGAGNTIYF

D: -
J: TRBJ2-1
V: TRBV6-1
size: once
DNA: TGTGCCAGCAGTGAAGTTTGGTACAATGAGCAGTTCTTC
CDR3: CASSEVWYNEQFF

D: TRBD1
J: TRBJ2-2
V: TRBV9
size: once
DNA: TGTGCCAGCAGGCCCTCAGGGGGATCGGACACCGGGGAGCTGTTTTTT
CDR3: CASRPSGGSDTGELFF

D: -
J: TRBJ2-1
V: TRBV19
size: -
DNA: TGTGCCAGTAGTATAGATCCGAGGCAGGGCGCCCTTTACAATGAGCAGTTCTTC
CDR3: CASSIDPRQGALYNEQFF

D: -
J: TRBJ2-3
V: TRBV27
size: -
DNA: TGTGCCAGCAGTCTCGGGTCCCTCGCTAGCACAGATACGCAGTATTTT
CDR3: CASSLGSLASTDTQYF

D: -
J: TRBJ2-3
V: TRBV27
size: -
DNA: TGTGCCAGCAGTTTAATCGTTGCAGATACGCAGTATTTT
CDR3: CASSLIVADTQYF

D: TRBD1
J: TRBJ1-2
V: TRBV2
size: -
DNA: TGTGCCAGCCAGGGACAGGACCCCGGTGGCTACACCTTC
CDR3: CASQGQDPGGYTF

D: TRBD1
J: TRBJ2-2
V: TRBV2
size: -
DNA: TGTGCCAGCAATCGGGGGACAGGGTACACCGGGGAGCTGTTTTTT
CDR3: CASNRGTGYTGELFF

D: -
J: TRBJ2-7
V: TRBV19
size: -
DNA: TGTGCCAGTAGTATGGGGACCGCTTCCTACGAGCAGTACTTC
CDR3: CASSMGTASYEQYF

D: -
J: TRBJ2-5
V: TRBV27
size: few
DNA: TGTGCCAGCAGTGGGGGAGAGACCCAGTACTTC
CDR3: CASSGGETQYF

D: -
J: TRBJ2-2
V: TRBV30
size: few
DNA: TGTGCCTGGGGAATCACCGGGGAGCTGTTTTTT
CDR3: CAWGITGELFF

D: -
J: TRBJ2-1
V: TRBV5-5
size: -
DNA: TGTGCCAGCAGACTGGGGGCCGGCTCCTACAATGAGCAGTTCTTC
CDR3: CASRLGAGSYNEQFF

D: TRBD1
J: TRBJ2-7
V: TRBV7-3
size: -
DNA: TGTGCCAGCATTCCGGGACAGGGGGCTCGCGAGCAGTACTTC
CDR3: CASIPGQGAREQYF

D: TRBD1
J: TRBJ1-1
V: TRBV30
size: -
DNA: TGTGCCTGGAGTTGGACAGGGGGGTCTGAAGCTTTCTTT
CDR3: CAWSWTGGSEAFF

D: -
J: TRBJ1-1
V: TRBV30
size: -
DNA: TGTGCCTGGAGAATCAATGGGGACACTGAAGCTTTCTTT
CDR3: CAWRINGDTEAFF

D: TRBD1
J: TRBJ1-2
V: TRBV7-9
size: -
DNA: TGTGCCAGCAGCGCCGACGGGACAGCAGCATATGGCTACACCTTC
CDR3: CASSADGTAAYGYTF

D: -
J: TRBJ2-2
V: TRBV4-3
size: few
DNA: TGCGCCAGCAGCCAAGGCCAGGGTACCGGGGAGCTGTTTTTT
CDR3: CASSQGQGTGELFF

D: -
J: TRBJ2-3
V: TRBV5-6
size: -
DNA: TGTGCCAGCAGCTTGGGGACAGTCGCGGGCACAGATACGCAGTATTTT
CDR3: CASSLGTVAGTDTQYF

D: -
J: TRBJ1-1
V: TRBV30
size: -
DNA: TGTGCCTGGAGTAGAGGCGGAATGAACACTGAAGCTTTCTTT
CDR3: CAWSRGGMNTEAFF

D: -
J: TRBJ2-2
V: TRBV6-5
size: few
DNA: TGTGCCAGCAGTTACTCTTTTTTGGACACCGGGGAGCTGTTTTTT
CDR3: CASSYSFLDTGELFF

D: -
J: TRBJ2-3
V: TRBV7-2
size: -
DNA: TGTGCCAGCAGCTTAGTAGGAGATACGCAGTATTTT
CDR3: CASSLVGDTQYF

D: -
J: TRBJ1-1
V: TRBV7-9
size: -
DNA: TGTGCCAGCAGCGCCGACGGTATGAACACTGAAGCTTTCTTT
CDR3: CASSADGMNTEAFF